One and the same sample provided the 13 T cell receptor beta chains below, sequenced in a study of a mutant IDH1 vaccine in newly diagnosed glioma. The antigens for these receptors are not known. Repertoires were generated with immunoSEQ multiplex PCR, while TCRdb's copy carries only in-frame clones and drops some. The sample has under 95,000 clones; 91% are singletons. Documented time point: week 5, during vaccination. Every vaccine dose comprised 300 ug of mutant IDH1 20-mer peptide plus topical imiquimod. The sample consisted of PBMCs, taken from a glioma patient whose treatment included an IDH1 peptide vaccine. The receptors derive from a woman aged 45-65 years with glioma.

The chain employs TRBV6-5 and TRBJ2-7, with 11 bases that match TRBD2. The CDR3 loop spans 14 amino acids. V trimming: 7 bases; J trimming: 2 bases; junction bases outside the gene matches: 4. Germline assignment: CDR1 MNHEY and CDR2 SVGAGI. CDR3 nucleotides: TGTGCCAGCATCCCGACTAGCGGGACCTACGAGCAGTACTTC. It codes for CASIPTSGTYEQYF.

The chain employs TRBV7-9 and TRBJ2-7; either TRBD1 or TRBD2 may supply D (5 bases each). The ends were cut back, 5 bases at V and 4 bases at J, with 9 bases in the middle. Germline assignment: CDR1 SEHNR and CDR2 FQNEAQ (reference sequence). The CDR3 contains 12 residues. The CDR3 DNA sequence: TGTGCCAGCAGCCGGGACGGATACGAGCAGTACTTC. It specifies CASSRDGYEQYF.

This clone was seen a few times. This chain joins TRBV25-1 and TRBJ1-3; D may be TRBD1 (5 bases). Trimming took off 1 base at V and 0 bases at J, with 10 bases between the two ends. Germline V gene sequence: CDR1 MGHDK, CDR2 SYGVNS. There are 16 residues in the CDR3. The CDR3 protein is CASSEWGINSGNTIYF. CDR3 nucleotides: TGTGCCAGCAGTGAATGGGGGATCAACTCTGGAAACACCATATATTTT. The whole variable domain, filled in from reference TRBV25-1 and TRBJ1-3, reads EADIYQTPRYLVIGTGKKITLECSQTMGHDKMYWYQQDPGMELHLIHYSYGVNSTEKGDLSSESTVSRIRTEHFPLTLESARPSHTSQYLCASSEWGINSGNTIYFGEGSWLTVV.

The gene calls are TRBV29-1 and TRBJ1-1, with D tentatively TRBD1 (5 bases). Germline CDR1 reads SQVTM; CDR2 reads ANQGSEA. Trimming left V 7 bases short and J 5 bases short, with 14 bases between. The CDR3 extends over 12 amino acids. The CDR3 region is CSDRQFSTEAFF. The CDR3, as DNA: TGCAGCGACCGACAGTTTTCGACTGAAGCTTTCTTT.

The J gene is TRBJ1-1, the V gene TRBV5-1; D gene ambiguous. This CDR3 has 13 residues. CDR1 is SGHRS and CDR2 is YFSETQ in the germline V gene. Trimming stripped 3 bases from V and 5 bases from J, with 11 bases between. The CDR3 loop reads CASSSSPGTEAFF. CDR3 coding DNA: TGCGCCAGCAGCTCCAGCCCGGGTACTGAAGCTTTCTTT.

This rearrangement joins TRBV7-2 to TRBJ2-1; D remains unclear. The CDR3 is made up of 13 amino acids. The germline V and J ends were trimmed by 5 bases and 4 bases, with 9 bases remaining between them. CDR1 is SGHTA, CDR2 FQGNSA, per germline. DNA for the CDR3: TGTGCCAGCAGCCGACCCCTGTACAATGAGCAGTTCTTC. Residues: CASSRPLYNEQFF. The full variable domain, completed using reference TRBV7-2 and TRBJ2-1, is GAGVSQSPSNKVTEKGKDVELRCDPISGHTALYWYRQSLGQGLEFLIYFQGNSAPDKSGLPSDRFSAERTGGSVSTLTIQRTQQEDSAVYLCASSRPLYNEQFFGPGTRLTVL.

The V and J genes are TRBV29-1 and TRBJ1-1, with 7 bases matching TRBD1. CDR1 is SQVTM and CDR2 is ANQGSEA in the germline V gene. The CDR3 length is 13 residues. V gave up 5 bases and J gave up 4 bases; unmatched junction bases: 7. For the CDR3, the DNA is TGCAGCGTTACGGGACAGTTGATCACTGAAGCTTTCTTT. Encoded protein: CSVTGQLITEAFF. Using reference TRBV29-1 and TRBJ1-1 for the parts outside the CDR3, the full variable domain is SAVISQKPSRDICQRGTSLTIQCQVDSQVTMMFWYRQQPGQSLTLIATANQGSEATYESGFVIDKFPISRPNLTFSTLTVSNMSPEDSSIYLCSVTGQLITEAFFGQGTRLTVV.

The V call is TRBV5-1, the J call TRBJ1-1; 8 nucleotides agree with TRBD1. Germline CDR1 and CDR2: SGHRS and YFSETQ. The CDR3 consists of 16 residues. With 4 bases clipped from V and 2 bases from J, the junction kept 10 bases outside the gene matches. CDR3 region: CASSPGAGGFNTEAFF. The CDR3 DNA reads as TGCGCCAGCAGCCCCGGTGCAGGGGGCTTTAACACTGAAGCTTTCTTT.

This clone showed up just a few times. The chain's CDR3 is CASSQVRLVRYNEQFF. CDR3 bases: TGCGCCAGCAGCCAAGTACGTCTAGTTCGGTACAATGAGCAGTTCTTC. J is TRBJ2-1 and V is TRBV4-1; D unresolved. Looked up from germline, CDR1 is MGHRA and CDR2 is YSYEKL. This CDR3 comprises 16 residues. Trimming left V 1 base short and J 4 bases short, with 14 bases between.

The chain uses TRBV28 and TRBJ2-1; TRBD2 matches at 11 bases. The V gene end was trimmed by 8 bases and the J gene end by 3 bases; junction bases not matched to a gene: 3. The germline gives CDR1 MDHEN, CDR2 SYDVKM. This CDR3 region has 14 residues. The DNA for the CDR3 is TGTGCCAGCGGCGGGACTAGCGGCTACAATGAGCAGTTCTTC. Protein product: CASGGTSGYNEQFF.

The chain recombines TRBV7-8 with TRBJ2-7, with 7 nucleotides matching TRBD2. CDR1 is SGHVS and CDR2 is FQNEAQ in the germline V gene. The CDR3 covers 15 residues. V dropped 2 bases and J dropped 2; count of bases not matched to a gene: 6. The CDR3 region is CASSLLEGGTYEQYF. The CDR3, as DNA: TGTGCCAGCAGCTTATTGGAGGGAGGGACCTACGAGCAGTACTTC.

The chain's CDR3 is CASSPDYYGYTF. The CDR3 region has the DNA TGTGCCAGCAGCCCGGACTACTATGGCTACACCTTC. J is TRBJ1-2 and V is TRBV7-9; D is ambiguous. The CDR3 runs 12 residues. V was pared by 5 bases and J by 3 bases, with 7 bases between. The germline V gene encodes CDR1 SEHNR and CDR2 FQNEAQ (reference sequence). The entire variable domain, with the rest obtained from reference TRBV7-9 and TRBJ1-2, is as follows: DTGVSQNPRHKITKRGQNVTFRCDPISEHNRLYWYRQTLGQGPEFLTYFQNEAQLEKSRLLSDRFSAERPKGSFSTLEIQRTEQGDSAMYLCASSPDYYGYTFGSGTRLTVV.

V is TRBV5-1 and J is TRBJ2-5, with D perhaps matching TRBD1 (6 bases). Trimming removed 1 base from V and 5 bases from J, with 12 bases in between. This CDR3 region has 14 residues. The germline gives CDR1 SGHRS, CDR2 YFSETQ. CDR3 protein: CASSLSRGMETQYF. The CDR3 DNA reads as TGCGCCAGCAGCTTGAGCAGGGGAATGGAGACCCAGTACTTC. Supplemented by reference TRBV5-1 and TRBJ2-5, the full variable domain reads KAGVTQTPRYLIKTRGQQVTLSCSPISGHRSVSWYQQTPGQGLQFLFEYFSETQRNKGNFPGRFSGRQFSNSRSEMNVSTLELGDSALYLCASSLSRGMETQYFGPGTRLLVL.